This paragraph covers one T cell receptor beta chain sequence. Its cognate antigen is unknown. This entry belongs to a study of blood T cells in healthy people across ages. Whole-study findings and limits: Nothing was known about donor CMV status, and this possibly confounded expanded clonotype changes. Diversity of TCR beta per million T cells declined in a roughly linear way with age.

Sample-barcoded 5' priming and a J-beta primer mix drove a second PCR of roughly 6 to 12 cycles. Each cDNA molecule, via a template-switch adaptor with 12 random nucleotides, was tagged. MiXCR, run by TCRdb on the 5' RACE reads, gives a single entry per CDR3 protein. The sample gives 890,000 or so distinct CDR3 sequences, under 80% of which show up once; 28% is in the top ten. Drawn from each donor were roughly 10 milliliters of peripheral blood. The sequenced sample consisted of blood. The clonotype comes from a man aged 25 to 45 in good health.

CDR3 coding DNA: TGTGCCAGCAGCTCCGGACGGGAGTCCTTGGGAGAGACCCAGTACTTC. Residues: CASSSGRESLGETQYF. This rearrangement joins TRBV9 to TRBJ2-5, with a possible D match to TRBD2 (6 bases). V was cut by 4 bases and J by 4 bases, with 20 bases left in between. Germline CDR1 SGDLS, CDR2 YYNGEE. The CDR3 spans 16 residues.